This T cell receptor (beta chain) was identified in a study of T cell changes during pregnancy in multiple sclerosis. The CDR3 consists of 16 residues. V dropped 3 bases and J dropped 1; count of bases not matched to a gene: 9. Per germline, CDR1 KGHSH and CDR2 LQKENI. Data came from immunoSEQ multiplex PCR; TCRdb stores just in-frame clones and leaves some out. This table holds some 30,000 clones, about nine tenths found once. V usage is TRBV18 and J usage is TRBJ2-7, with 7 bases aligning to TRBD2. The source was CD8+ T cells from peripheral blood mononuclear cells, collected in the third trimester of pregnancy. This clonotype was obtained from a female donor with multiple sclerosis, enrolled in a pregnancy study. The DNA of the CDR3 is TGTGCCAGCTCACCTGCAGGGCGCGGGGGATCCTACGAGCAGTACTTC. Protein product: CASSPAGRGGSYEQYF.